Listed here are 11 T cell receptor beta chains from one sample, sequenced in a study of T cells in Graves' hyperthyroidism and ophthalmopathy. Using RNA transcripts as the source, TCR beta CDR3 regions were amplified. The HTBI primer set was used in a first-round RT-PCR of the TCR CDR3. Using its own MiXCR run on the multiplex PCR reads, TCRdb lists one record per CDR3 protein. The sample carries fewer than 750,000 distinct CDR3 sequences, approximately 15% recorded once. What was sequenced was blood. The receptors were sampled from a woman in her forties or fifties with Graves' ophthalmopathy.

The gene calls are TRBV28 and TRBJ1-1, with TRBD1 matching 8 bases. V lost 8 bases, J lost 4 bases, and 6 bases stayed unmatched. Germline V gene sequence: CDR1 MDHEN, CDR2 SYDVKM. The CDR3 length is 13 residues. Here the CDR3 reads CASGDTGGTEAFF. CDR3 nucleotide sequence: TGTGCCAGCGGGGATACAGGGGGCACTGAAGCTTTCTTT.

A few counts support this clonotype. CDR3 sequence (DNA): TGTGCCATCAGTGTCTCCGGGACAAGGGGGACCCAGTACTTC. Translation gives CAISVSGTRGTQYF. The V and J genes are TRBV10-3 and TRBJ2-5; TRBD1 might be the D (6 bases). The CDR3 has 14 amino acids. CDR1 and CDR2 from the germline V gene are ENHRY and SYGVKD. Trimming took off 4 bases at V and 7 bases at J, with 16 bases between the two ends.

The genes are TRBV27 and TRBJ1-4; D uncertain. Trimming took 4 bases from V and 5 from J, leaving 11 bases between them. This CDR3 comprises 14 residues. The V gene's germline CDR1 is MNHEY and CDR2 SMNVEV (reference sequence). CDR3 residues: CASSSYSGNEKLFF. For the CDR3, the DNA is TGTGCCAGCAGTTCCTACTCCGGGAATGAAAAACTGTTTTTT.

The chain employs TRBV5-1 and TRBJ1-6, with 7 nucleotides matching TRBD1. The CDR3 is made up of 16 amino acids. Losses at the gene ends were 2 bases for V and 9 bases for J; bases not matched to a gene: 11. From germline, CDR1 is SGHRS and CDR2 YFSETQ. CDR3: CASSLTGEKNSSPLHF. The DNA for the CDR3 is TGCGCCAGCAGCTTAACAGGGGAGAAGAATAGTTCACCCCTCCACTTT.

This clonotype was seen many times. The chain joins TRBV18 to TRBJ2-3; D is undetermined. CDR3 length: 13 amino acids. Germline lookup yields CDR1 KGHSH and CDR2 LQKENI. The ends were cut back, 5 bases at V and 0 bases at J, with 6 bases in the middle. For the CDR3, the DNA is TGTGCCAGCTCATACTTTAGCACAGATACGCAGTATTTT. The encoded protein is CASSYFSTDTQYF. The whole variable domain, remainder taken from reference TRBV18 and TRBJ2-3, is NAGVMQNPRHLVRRRGQEARLRCSPMKGHSHVYWYRQLPEEGLKFMVYLQKENIIDESGMPKERFSAEFPKEGPSILRIQQVVRGDSAAYFCASSYFSTDTQYFGPGTRLTVL.

For this clonotype: This may arise from a read error, as a much more abundant clone is one base away. The rearrangement links TRBV7-3 to TRBJ2-3; the match to TRBD2 covers 11 bases. Germline V gene lookup returns CDR1 SGHTA and CDR2 FQGTGA. There are 16 residues in the CDR3. The CDR3 sequence is CASSITVAGGTDTQYF. CDR3 DNA: TGTGCCAGCAGCATAACTGTAGCGGGAGGGACAGATACGCAGTATTTT.

This clonotype was counted many times. In DNA, the CDR3 is TGTGCCTGGAGTGTTATTAGCGGGATAGATGAGCAGTTCTTC. Its protein is CAWSVISGIDEQFF. The chain has TRBV30 and TRBJ2-1, with 8 positions matching TRBD2. This CDR3 contains 14 residues. In germline, CDR1 is GTSNPN, CDR2 SVGIG (reference sequence). J lost 8 bases, V lost 0 bases, and 6 bases had no gene match.

This clonotype was counted many times. The rearrangement uses TRBV20-1 and TRBJ2-5; 12 positions agree with TRBD1. V trimming: 5 bases; J trimming: 6 bases; junction bases outside the gene matches: 7. The CDR3 spans 14 residues. CDR1 and CDR2 from the germline V gene are DFQATT and SNEGSKA (reference sequence). Written as DNA, the CDR3 is TGCAGTGCTTCAGGGACAGGGGGCGTGAAGACCCAGTACTTC. Protein: CSASGTGGVKTQYF.

This chain links TRBV11-3 with TRBJ2-3; a weak D match, TRBD2 (6 bases). This CDR3 comprises 17 residues. The germline V gene has CDR1 SGHNT and CDR2 YENEEA. V shed 5 bases and J shed 0 bases, with 18 bases lying between them. As DNA, the CDR3 is TGTGCCAGCAGCCCCCCGGAGTATGGGGGGAGCACAGATACGCAGTATTTT. This codes for CASSPPEYGGSTDTQYF.

Of note for this clonotype: Since a much larger clone is just one base distant, this may be a read error. This rearrangement joins TRBV5-1 to TRBJ1-1; 7 bases line up with TRBD1. From germline, CDR1 is SGHRS and CDR2 YFSETQ. After removal of 4 bases from V and 4 bases from J, the junction contained 4 bases not matched to a gene. The CDR3 length is 13 residues. CDR3: CASSQQGPTEAFF. The CDR3 DNA is TGCGCCAGCAGCCAACAGGGGCCCACTGAAGCTTTCTTT. Full variable domain (outside the CDR3, taken from reference TRBV5-1 and TRBJ1-1): KAGVTQTPRYLIKTRGQQVTLSCSPISGHRSVSWYQQTPGQGLQFLFEYFSETQRNKGNFPGRFSGRQFSNSRSEMNVSTLELGDSALYLCASSQQGPTEAFFGQGTRLTVV.

This clonotype was detected only a few times. The J gene is TRBJ2-7, the V gene TRBV5-5; TRBD1 aligns across 7 bases. Germline V gene data show CDR1 as SGHKS and CDR2 as YYEKEE (reference sequence). The trim removed 5 bases at V and 1 base at J, leaving 6 bases unmatched. The length of the CDR3 is 14 residues. The CDR3 coding sequence is TGTGCCAGCAGACTACCGGGACAGTCCTACGAGCAGTACTTC. It encodes CASRLPGQSYEQYF.